Presented here are 8 T cell receptor beta chains from one specimen sequenced in a study of shared clonotypes between healthy human individuals (dated by TCRdb to about 2020). The library came from the immunoSEQ multiplex PCR assay. TCRdb limited this immuneACCESS table to in-frame rearrangements with V and J called. A share of clones is missing; checked studies link under half to unresolved V genes, and the rest is unexplained. The sample contains roughly 2,500,000 clones, approximately 93% of them found a single time. More than 0.35% of the sample comes from the top ten. The material sequenced was naive CD4+ T cells from PBMCs. According to the study, the label for this sample's cell subset or site signals: CD45RA+ positively selected. Every receptor here comes from a man younger than 30 in good health. Some clones in this sample may be carry-over from other donors' samples.

This clone was recorded once. This rearrangement joins TRBV9 to TRBJ2-7; D could derive from TRBD1 or TRBD2 (5 bases each). The germline V gene encodes CDR1 SGDLS and CDR2 YYNGEE. CDR3 length: 16 amino acids. Trimming removed 2 bases at V and 3 bases at J, with 18 bases between. The CDR3 region is CASSVGPDGVYYEQYF. In DNA form, the CDR3 reads TGTGCCAGCAGCGTGGGACCAGACGGGGTCTACTACGAGCAGTACTTC.

The chain employs TRBV6-5 and TRBJ2-1; 10 bases align to TRBD1. The CDR3 has 14 amino acids. Germline assignment: CDR1 MNHEY and CDR2 SVGAGI. Unmatched junction bases numbered 3, after V lost 5 bases and J lost 5 bases. DNA of the CDR3: TGTGCCAGCAGTCGACAGGGGGCGAACAATGAGCAGTTCTTC. Translated, it gives CASSRQGANNEQFF.

This clone has just one count. This chain joins TRBV7-2 and TRBJ2-1; weak D call: TRBD2 (6 bases). The CDR3 consists of 13 residues. V lost 5 bases, J lost 10 bases, and 15 bases lay in between. Germline V CDR1 and CDR2: SGHTA, FQGNSA. The CDR3: CASSPISAGEQFF. The CDR3 bases are TGTGCCAGCAGCCCCATTTCCGCGGGAGAGCAGTTCTTC.

The chain joins TRBV18 to TRBJ1-1, with TRBD1 matching over 7 bases. The CDR3 contains 15 residues. Per germline, CDR1 KGHSH and CDR2 LQKENI. V dropped 2 bases and J dropped 8; count of bases not matched to a gene: 11. The CDR3 loop reads CASSPNQAGTEEAFF. CDR3 DNA sequence: TGTGCCAGCTCACCAAATCAAGCTGGGACAGAGGAAGCTTTCTTT.

CDR3 bases: TGTGCCAGCAGCCAAGAGTTAAGAGATGAGCAGTTCTTC. As protein: CASSQELRDEQFF. J is TRBJ2-1 and V is TRBV14; D is undetermined. CDR1 and CDR2 from the germline V gene are SGHDN and FVKESK. Trimming took off 0 bases at V and 8 bases at J, with 8 bases between the two ends. The CDR3 length is 13 residues.

The chain combines TRBV10-1 with TRBJ1-3; D unclear. The germline V gene has CDR1 WNHNN and CDR2 SYGVQD (reference sequence). V was shortened by 0 bases and J by 1 base, with 7 bases between the two germline ends. The CDR3 totals 15 residues. The CDR3 nucleotides are TGCGCCAGCAGTGAGTCGGCAGGATCTGGAAACACCATATATTTT. This translates into CASSESAGSGNTIYF.

This chain links TRBV21-1 with TRBJ2-7; TRBD2 is the table's D call and was not checked against the DNA. TRBV21-1 is a listed pseudogene. The CDR3 extends over 20 amino acids. The CDR3 loop is CASSKAVQREDVKRNYEQYF. The CDR3 DNA reads TGTGCCAGCAGCAAAGCAGTACAGCGGGAAGATGTTAAAAGAAACTACGAGCAGTACTTC.

This sequence joins TRBV28 and TRBJ1-2; 7 positions match TRBD1. There are 15 residues in the CDR3. V lost 10 bases, J lost 8 bases, and 19 bases stayed unmatched. The germline gives CDR1 MDHEN, CDR2 SYDVKM. In DNA, the CDR3 is TGTGCCACAATAATCCAAAGGACAGGTGGAGGGGGCTACACCTTC. Its protein product is CATIIQRTGGGGYTF.